This TCR beta chain was retrieved from a study of response to subunit inactivated influenza vaccine. Points from the study as a whole: Each seasonal influenza vaccination, the authors suggested, recruits few new T cells.

One entry per CDR3 protein results from TCRdb running MiXCR on the RT-PCR reads. The sample lists 450,000 to 700,000 distinct CDR3 sequences, 14% occurring once. The CDR3 contains 17 residues. Trimming at V came to 7 bases and at J to 2 bases, leaving 13 bases not matched to a gene. Comment on this clonotype: What it binds is not known.

The sequencing used PBMCs from blood, collected 12 days after vaccination. This sequence joins TRBV12-3 or TRBV12-4 and TRBJ1-1, with TRBD1 identical over 10 bases. The receptor's source is a man aged 45-60 years who received an inactivated influenza vaccine. The CDR3 coding sequence is TGTGCCAGCAACCTGGGACAGGGGAGACTAGGAAACACTGAAGCTTTCTTT. Translation gives CASNLGQGRLGNTEAFF.